This paragraph covers one TCR beta chain sequence. Antigen: not known. The data derive from a study of siplizumab effects on memory and regulatory T cells. Findings and limits, study-wide: Mappable alloreactive CD4+ clones were on average around 70% Treg-derived with siplizumab, approximately 26% in controls.

Each sample contributed some 96,000 TCR templates to the assay. The data were produced by immunoSEQ multiplex PCR, yet TCRdb's version contains in-frame clones alone and is incomplete. Of about 120,000 clones detected, around 90% appear once; the ten largest clones hold 1% to 1.5%. This sequence originates from a human donor in good health. The sample consisted of CD4+ T cells sorted from blood.

The CDR3 nucleotides are TGTGCCAGCAGCTTAAGGTACAGCGGGAGGACAGATACGCAGTATTTT. Encoded protein: CASSLRYSGRTDTQYF. V is TRBV13 and J is TRBJ2-3; 9 bases line up with TRBD2. CDR3 length: 16 amino acids. J gave up 3 bases and V 2 bases, and 6 bases lay outside the gene matches. Germline V gives CDR1 PRHDT, CDR2 FYEKMQ (reference sequence). Supplemented by reference TRBV13 and TRBJ2-3, the full variable domain reads AAGVIQSPRHLIKEKRETATLKCYPIPRHDTVYWYQQGPGQDPQFLISFYEKMQSDKGSIPDRFSAQQFSDYHSELNMSSLELGDSALYFCASSLRYSGRTDTQYFGPGTRLTVL.